The rows below give T cell receptor beta chains drawn from one sample of a study of early T cells in non-severe SARS-CoV-2 infection. MiXCR, run by TCRdb on the 5' RACE reads, gives a single entry per CDR3 protein. Of more than 25,000 distinct CDR3 sequences in the sample, around 3% were seen once. Sequenced input: whole blood. The receptors were sampled from an adult who was a healthcare worker with PCR-confirmed SARS-CoV-2 infection or an uninfected control (not recorded which). The CDR3 runs from the conserved cysteine through the conserved F or W. A D gene is named only where the DNA matches it firmly. Clone size is not always given. Where it is, it says once, few, many or a class for expanded clones.

d_call,j_call,v_call,clone_size,cdr3_aa,cdr3_nt
.,TRBJ1-1,TRBV11-2,many,CATALGAVAFF,TGTGCCACCGCCTTGGGGGCCGTGGCTTTCTTT
.,TRBJ1-4,TRBV5-1,many,CASSFAEGDDEKLFF,TGCGCCAGCAGCTTCGCAGAAGGGGACGATGAAAAACTGTTTTTT
.,TRBJ1-2,TRBV4-1,many,CASSQESQFSYGYTF,TGCGCCAGCAGCCAAGAGTCGCAATTCTCTTATGGCTACACCTTC
.,TRBJ2-1,TRBV20-1,many,CSARDRGNPNEQFF,TGCAGTGCTAGAGATCGAGGGAATCCCAATGAGCAGTTCTTC
.,TRBJ2-2,TRBV11-3,many,CASSLDSRPKTGELFF,TGTGCCAGCAGCTTAGATTCTCGACCCAAAACCGGGGAGCTGTTTTTT
.,TRBJ1-2,TRBV27,many,CASSPDRGGPYGYTF,TGTGCCAGCAGTCCAGATCGGGGGGGACCCTATGGCTACACCTTC
.,TRBJ1-3,TRBV9,.,CASSFSGHRSGNTIYF,TGTGCCAGCAGCTTCTCGGGACACCGCTCTGGAAACACCATATATTTT
TRBD2,TRBJ2-3,TRBV6-5,many,CASSTLAGGSTDTQYF,TGTGCCAGCAGCACACTAGCGGGGGGGAGCACAGATACGCAGTATTTT
.,TRBJ2-3,TRBV7-6,many,CASSLRPILDTQYF,TGTGCCAGCAGCCTCCGTCCCATTCTGGATACGCAGTATTTT
.,TRBJ2-1,TRBV6-6,many,CASSYSYGSPYNEQFF,TGTGCCAGCAGTTACTCATACGGCTCCCCTTACAATGAGCAGTTCTTC
.,TRBJ2-5,TRBV29-1,many,CSFFTGLPQETQYF,TGCAGCTTCTTCACCGGCCTCCCCCAAGAGACCCAGTACTTC
TRBD2,TRBJ2-3,TRBV4-2,many,CASSQVAGGSILTDTQYF,TGTGCCAGCAGCCAAGTGGCCGGGGGGAGTATACTCACAGATACGCAGTATTTT
.,TRBJ1-2,TRBV19,many,CASSMGQGNYGYTF,TGTGCCAGTAGTATGGGTCAGGGGAACTATGGCTACACCTTC
TRBD1,TRBJ2-3,TRBV28,many,CASRSGGIDTQYF,TGTGCCAGCAGGTCAGGGGGCATAGATACGCAGTATTTT
.,TRBJ2-6,TRBV5-1,many,CASSRGTDRTGANVLTF,TGCGCCAGCAGCCGCGGGACAGATAGAACTGGGGCCAACGTCCTGACTTTC